This TCR beta chain comes out of a study of blood T cell repertoires in COVID-19. Study in general: Acute-phase and convalescent COVID-19 samples originated in the United States, Italy and Spain. From T cells, B-cell-depleted T cells, or PBMCs came the material, which was cDNA or gDNA.

Trimming took 0 bases from V and 4 from J, leaving 10 bases between them. The CDR3 has 15 residues. Looked up from germline, CDR1 is SGDLS and CDR2 is YYNGEE. Per the study methods: Reference gene primer amplification gave nucleated cell count estimates. Data came from immunoSEQ multiplex PCR; TCRdb stores just in-frame clones and leaves some out. V, J and clone size were drawn from that table, and D and trimming were deduced from the DNA. Of 140,000 or so clones detected, roughly 90% appear once; the ten largest clones hold about 1.5%. Sequencing was performed on peripheral blood. The chain has TRBV9 and TRBJ2-2; D is unclear. This TCR was recovered from a human donor in a cohort sampled during active COVID-19. The CDR3 DNA is TGTGCCAGCAGCGTAGGCACAGCAATCACCGGGGAGCTGTTTTTT. Protein: CASSVGTAITGELFF.